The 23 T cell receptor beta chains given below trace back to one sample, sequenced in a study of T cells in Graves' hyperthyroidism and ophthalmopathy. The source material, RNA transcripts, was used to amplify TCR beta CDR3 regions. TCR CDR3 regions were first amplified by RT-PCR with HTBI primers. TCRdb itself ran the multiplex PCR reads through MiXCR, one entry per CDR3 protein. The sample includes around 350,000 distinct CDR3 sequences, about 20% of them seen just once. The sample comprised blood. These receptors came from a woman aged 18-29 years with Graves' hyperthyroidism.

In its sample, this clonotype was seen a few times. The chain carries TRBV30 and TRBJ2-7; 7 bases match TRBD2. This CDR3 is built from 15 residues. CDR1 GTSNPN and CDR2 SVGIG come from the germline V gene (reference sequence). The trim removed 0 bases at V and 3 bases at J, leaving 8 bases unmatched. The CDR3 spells CAWSVGRGIFYEQYF. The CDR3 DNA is TGTGCCTGGAGTGTAGGGCGGGGGATTTTCTACGAGCAGTACTTC.

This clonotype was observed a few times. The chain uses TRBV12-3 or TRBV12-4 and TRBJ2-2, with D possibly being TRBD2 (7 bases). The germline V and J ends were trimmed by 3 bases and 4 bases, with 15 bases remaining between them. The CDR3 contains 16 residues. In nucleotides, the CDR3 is TGTGCCAGCAGTTTGGGGGGGGCTTATCTCACCGGGGAGCTGTTTTTT. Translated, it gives CASSLGGAYLTGELFF.

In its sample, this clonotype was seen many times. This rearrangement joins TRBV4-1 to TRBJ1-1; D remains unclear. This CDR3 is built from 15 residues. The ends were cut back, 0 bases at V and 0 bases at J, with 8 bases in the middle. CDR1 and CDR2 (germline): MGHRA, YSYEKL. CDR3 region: CASSQDYRVNTEAFF. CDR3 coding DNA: TGCGCCAGCAGCCAAGATTATAGGGTGAACACTGAAGCTTTCTTT.

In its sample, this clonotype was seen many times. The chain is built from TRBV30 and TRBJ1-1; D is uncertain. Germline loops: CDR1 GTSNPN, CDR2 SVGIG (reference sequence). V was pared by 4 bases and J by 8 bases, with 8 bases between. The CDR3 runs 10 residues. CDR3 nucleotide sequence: TGTGCCTGGAAATTGGGGGAAGCTTTCTTT. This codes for CAWKLGEAFF.

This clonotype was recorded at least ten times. CDR3 bases: TGCGCCAGCAGCACAATAGGGTCCGGGGCCAACGTCCTGACTTTC. It specifies CASSTIGSGANVLTF. The chain joins TRBV5-1 to TRBJ2-6; no clear D. Germline V lookup: CDR1 SGHRS, CDR2 YFSETQ. CDR3 length: 15 residues. Trimming shortened V by 4 bases and J by 4 bases, and 12 bases separated the two germline ends.

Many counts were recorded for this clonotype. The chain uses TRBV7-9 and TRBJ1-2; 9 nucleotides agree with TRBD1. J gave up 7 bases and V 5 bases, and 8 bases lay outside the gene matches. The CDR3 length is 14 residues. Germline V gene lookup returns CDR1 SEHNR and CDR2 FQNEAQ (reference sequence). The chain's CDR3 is CASSLTGTGSGYTF. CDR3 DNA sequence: TGTGCCAGCAGCCTAACCGGGACAGGGTCTGGCTACACCTTC.

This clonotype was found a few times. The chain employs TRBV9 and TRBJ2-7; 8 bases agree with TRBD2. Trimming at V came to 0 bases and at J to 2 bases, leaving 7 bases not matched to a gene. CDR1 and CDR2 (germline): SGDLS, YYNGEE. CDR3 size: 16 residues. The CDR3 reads CASSVGSSGLPYEQYF. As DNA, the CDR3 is TGTGCCAGCAGCGTAGGGTCTAGCGGGCTACCCTACGAGCAGTACTTC.

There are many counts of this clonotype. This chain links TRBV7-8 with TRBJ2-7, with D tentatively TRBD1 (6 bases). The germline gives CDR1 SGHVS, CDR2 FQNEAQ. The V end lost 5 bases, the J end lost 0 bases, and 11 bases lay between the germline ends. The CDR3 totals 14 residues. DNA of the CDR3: TGTGCCAGCAGCCCTCGGGACAACTCCTACGAGCAGTACTTC. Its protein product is CASSPRDNSYEQYF. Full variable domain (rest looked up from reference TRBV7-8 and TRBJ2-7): GAGVSQSPRYKVAKRGQDVALRCDPISGHVSLFWYQQALGQGPEFLTYFQNEAQLDKSGLPSDRFFAERPEGSVSTLKIQRTQQEDSAVYLCASSPRDNSYEQYFGPGTRLTVT.

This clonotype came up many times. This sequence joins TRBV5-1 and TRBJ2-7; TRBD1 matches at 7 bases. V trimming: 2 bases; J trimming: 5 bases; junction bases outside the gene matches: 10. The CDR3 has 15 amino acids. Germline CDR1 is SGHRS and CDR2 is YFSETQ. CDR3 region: CASSFQDRVGDEQYF. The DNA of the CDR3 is TGCGCCAGCAGCTTCCAAGACAGGGTAGGCGACGAGCAGTACTTC.

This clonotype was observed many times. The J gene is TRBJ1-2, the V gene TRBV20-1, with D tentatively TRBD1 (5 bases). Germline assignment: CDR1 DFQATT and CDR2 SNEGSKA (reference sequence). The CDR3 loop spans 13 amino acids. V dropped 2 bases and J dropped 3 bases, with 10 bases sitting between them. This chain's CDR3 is CSARSSGDYGYTF. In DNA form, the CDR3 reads TGCAGTGCTAGATCTTCGGGGGACTATGGCTACACCTTC.

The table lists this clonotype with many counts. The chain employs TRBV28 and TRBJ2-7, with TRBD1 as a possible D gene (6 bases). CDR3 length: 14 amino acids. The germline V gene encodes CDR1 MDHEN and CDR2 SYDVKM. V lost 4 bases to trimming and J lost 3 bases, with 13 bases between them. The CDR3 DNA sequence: TGTGCCAGCAGTTCCCTAGGGGGTTACTACGAGCAGTACTTC. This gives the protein CASSSLGGYYEQYF.

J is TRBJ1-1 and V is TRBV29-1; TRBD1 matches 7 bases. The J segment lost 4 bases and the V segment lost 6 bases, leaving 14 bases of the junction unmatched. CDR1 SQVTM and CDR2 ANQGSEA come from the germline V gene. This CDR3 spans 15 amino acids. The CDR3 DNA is TGCAGCGTAGAAAGGGGGCGAGGAAGTAGCACTGAAGCTTTCTTT. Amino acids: CSVERGRGSSTEAFF.

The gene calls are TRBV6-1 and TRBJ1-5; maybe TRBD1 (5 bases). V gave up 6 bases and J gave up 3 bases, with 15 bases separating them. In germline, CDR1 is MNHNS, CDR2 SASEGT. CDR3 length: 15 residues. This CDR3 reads CASSETWGDNQPQHF. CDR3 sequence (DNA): TGTGCCAGCAGCGAGACCTGGGGGGACAATCAGCCCCAGCATTTT.

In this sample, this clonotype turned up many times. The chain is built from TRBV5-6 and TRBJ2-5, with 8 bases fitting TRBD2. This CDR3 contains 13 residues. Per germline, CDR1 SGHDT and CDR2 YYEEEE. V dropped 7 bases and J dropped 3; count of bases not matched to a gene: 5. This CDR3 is CASVAGGKETQYF. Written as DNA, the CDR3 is TGTGCCAGCGTTGCGGGGGGTAAAGAGACCCAGTACTTC.

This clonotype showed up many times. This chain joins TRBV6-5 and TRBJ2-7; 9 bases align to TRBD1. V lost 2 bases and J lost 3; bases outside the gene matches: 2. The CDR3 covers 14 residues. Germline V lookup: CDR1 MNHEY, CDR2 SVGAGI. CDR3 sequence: CASSYGQGIYEQYF. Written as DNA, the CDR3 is TGTGCCAGCAGTTACGGACAGGGGATCTACGAGCAGTACTTC.

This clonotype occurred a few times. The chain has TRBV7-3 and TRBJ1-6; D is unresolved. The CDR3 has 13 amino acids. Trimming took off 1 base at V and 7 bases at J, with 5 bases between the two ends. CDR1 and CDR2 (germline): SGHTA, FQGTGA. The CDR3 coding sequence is TGTGCCAGCAGCTTAATAAGGAATTCACCCCTCCACTTT. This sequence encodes CASSLIRNSPLHF.

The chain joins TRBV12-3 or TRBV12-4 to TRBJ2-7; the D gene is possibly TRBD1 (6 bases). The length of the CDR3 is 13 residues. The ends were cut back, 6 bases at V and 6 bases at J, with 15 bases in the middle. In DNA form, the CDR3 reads TGTGCCAGCAGCACCTCAGGGGATGGCGAGCAGTACTTC. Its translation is CASSTSGDGEQYF.

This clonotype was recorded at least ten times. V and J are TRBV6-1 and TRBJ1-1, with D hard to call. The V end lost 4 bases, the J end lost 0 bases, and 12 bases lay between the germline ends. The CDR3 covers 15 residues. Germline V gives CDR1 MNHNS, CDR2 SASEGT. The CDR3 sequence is CASSADGRLNTEAFF. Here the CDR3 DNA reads TGTGCCAGCAGTGCTGACGGTAGACTGAACACTGAAGCTTTCTTT.

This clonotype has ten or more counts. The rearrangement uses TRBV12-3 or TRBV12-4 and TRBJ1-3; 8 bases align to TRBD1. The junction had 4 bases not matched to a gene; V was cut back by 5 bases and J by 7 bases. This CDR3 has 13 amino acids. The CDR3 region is CASSQGQGNTIYF. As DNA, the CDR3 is TGTGCCAGCAGTCAAGGACAGGGTAACACCATATATTTT.

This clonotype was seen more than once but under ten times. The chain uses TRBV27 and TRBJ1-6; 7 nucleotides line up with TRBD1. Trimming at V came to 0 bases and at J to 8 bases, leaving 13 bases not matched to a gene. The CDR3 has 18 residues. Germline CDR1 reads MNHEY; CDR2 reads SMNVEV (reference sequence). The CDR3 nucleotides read TGTGCCAGCAGTTTATCGAGCAGGGGGATTCAGGGGGATTCACCCCTCCACTTT. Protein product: CASSLSSRGIQGDSPLHF.

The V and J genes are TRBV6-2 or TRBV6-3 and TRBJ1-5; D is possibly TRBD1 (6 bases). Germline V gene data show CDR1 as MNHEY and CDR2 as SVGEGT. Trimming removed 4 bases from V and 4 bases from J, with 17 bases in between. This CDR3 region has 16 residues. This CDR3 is CASSSIGDNPNQPQHF. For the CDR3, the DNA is TGTGCCAGCAGTTCCATCGGGGACAACCCAAATCAGCCCCAGCATTTT.

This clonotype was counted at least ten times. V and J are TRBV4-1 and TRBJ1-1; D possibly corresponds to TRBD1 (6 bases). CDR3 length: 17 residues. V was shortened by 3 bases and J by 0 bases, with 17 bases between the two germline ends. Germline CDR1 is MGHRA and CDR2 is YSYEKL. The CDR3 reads CASSQEVADSLNTEAFF. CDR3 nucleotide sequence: TGCGCCAGCAGCCAGGAAGTGGCGGACAGTTTGAACACTGAAGCTTTCTTT.

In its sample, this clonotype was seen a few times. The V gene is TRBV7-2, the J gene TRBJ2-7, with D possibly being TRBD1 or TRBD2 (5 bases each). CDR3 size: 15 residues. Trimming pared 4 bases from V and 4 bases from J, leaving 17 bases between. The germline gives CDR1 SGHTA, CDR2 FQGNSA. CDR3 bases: TGTGCCAGCAGCTCGGAGTCGGGACGGAGATACGAGCAGTACTTC. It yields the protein CASSSESGRRYEQYF. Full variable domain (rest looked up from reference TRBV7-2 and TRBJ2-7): GAGVSQSPSNKVTEKGKDVELRCDPISGHTALYWYRQSLGQGLEFLIYFQGNSAPDKSGLPSDRFSAERTGGSVSTLTIQRTQQEDSAVYLCASSSESGRRYEQYFGPGTRLTVT.